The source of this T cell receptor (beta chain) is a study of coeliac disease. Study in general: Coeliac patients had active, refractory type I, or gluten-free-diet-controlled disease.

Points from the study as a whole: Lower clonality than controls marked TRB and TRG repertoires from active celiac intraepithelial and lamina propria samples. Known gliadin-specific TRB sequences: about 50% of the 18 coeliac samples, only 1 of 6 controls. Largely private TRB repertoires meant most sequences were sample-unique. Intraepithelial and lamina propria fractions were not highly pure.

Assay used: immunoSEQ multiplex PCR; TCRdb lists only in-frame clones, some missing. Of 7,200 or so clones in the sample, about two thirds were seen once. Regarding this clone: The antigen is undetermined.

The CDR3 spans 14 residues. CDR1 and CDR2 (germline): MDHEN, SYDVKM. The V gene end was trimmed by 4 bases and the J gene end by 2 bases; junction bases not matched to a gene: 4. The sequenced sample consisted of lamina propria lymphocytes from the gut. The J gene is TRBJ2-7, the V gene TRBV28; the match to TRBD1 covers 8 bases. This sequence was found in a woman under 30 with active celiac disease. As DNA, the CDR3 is TGTGCCAGCAGTTGGCAGGGGGCTACCTACGAGCAGTACTTC. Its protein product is CASSWQGATYEQYF. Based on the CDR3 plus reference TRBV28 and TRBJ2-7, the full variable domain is DVKVTQSSRYLVKRTGEKVFLECVQDMDHENMFWYRQDPGLGLRLIYFSYDVKMKEKGDIPEGYSVSREKKERFSLILESASTNQTSMYLCASSWQGATYEQYFGPGTRLTVT.